These 25 T cell receptor beta chains were sequenced from one sample in a study of T cells in Graves' hyperthyroidism and ophthalmopathy. RNA transcripts provided the source from which TCR beta CDR3 regions were amplified. First-round RT-PCR with HTBI primers amplified the TCR CDR3 region. One entry per CDR3 protein results from TCRdb running MiXCR on the multiplex PCR reads. This table holds about 350,000 distinct CDR3 sequences, about 16% found once. The sample consisted of blood. These receptors were taken from an older woman with Graves' ophthalmopathy.

The table lists this clonotype with a few counts. The genes are TRBV10-3 and TRBJ1-1, with a weak D call TRBD1 (5 bases). Trimming left V 2 bases short and J 3 bases short, with 19 bases between. This CDR3 region has 17 residues. CDR1 ENHRY and CDR2 SYGVKD come from the germline V gene. CDR3 bases: TGTGCCATCAGTGAGATGGGGAGGGGATGGGGAGACACTGAAGCTTTCTTT. This sequence encodes CAISEMGRGWGDTEAFF.

This clonotype was counted ten times or more. The chain couples TRBV28 to TRBJ2-1, with 7 bases identical to TRBD2. Per the germline V gene, CDR1 is MDHEN and CDR2 is SYDVKM. V shed 5 bases and J 5 bases; nucleotides not matched to a gene: 9. The CDR3 covers 15 residues. CDR3 loop: CASSRAGIRHNEQFF. The CDR3 bases are TGTGCCAGCAGTCGAGCGGGAATCCGCCACAATGAGCAGTTCTTC.

The chain carries TRBV10-1 and TRBJ2-4; D might be TRBD1 (6 bases). CDR1 and CDR2 (germline): WNHNN, SYGVQD (reference sequence). Deletions cut 10 bases from V and 9 bases from J, with 19 bases between. The length of the CDR3 is 13 residues. The CDR3 loop is CAIQQGQLGIQYF. The CDR3 coding sequence is TGCGCCATACAGCAAGGACAGTTGGGCATTCAGTACTTC.

This clonotype has a count of ten or more. The rearrangement uses TRBV20-1 and TRBJ2-7, with TRBD2 identical over 10 bases. The CDR3 has 14 residues. The V and J ends lost 5 bases and 6 bases, in that order; junction bases with no gene match: 10. CDR1 DFQATT and CDR2 SNEGSKA come from the germline V gene (reference sequence). The CDR3 protein is CSALISGRSGEQYF. As DNA, the CDR3 is TGCAGTGCTCTCATTAGCGGGAGGTCTGGCGAGCAGTACTTC.

This clonotype was detected once. This may be a read error, as it is one base from a much larger clone. J is TRBJ2-3 and V is TRBV7-6; D call uncertain. The germline CDR1 and CDR2 sequences are SGHVS and FNYEAQ. The ends were cut back, 4 bases at V and 2 bases at J, with 13 bases in the middle. The CDR3 extends over 15 amino acids. DNA of the CDR3: TGTGCCAGCAGCTCAAGTCGGGCGAACACAGATACGCAGTATTTT. Its protein is CASSSSRANTDTQYF.

This chain links TRBV19 with TRBJ2-1, with 9 bases lining up with TRBD2. Germline CDR1 LNHDA, CDR2 SQIVND (reference sequence). The V gene end was trimmed by 4 bases and the J gene end by 2 bases; junction bases not matched to a gene: 3. The CDR3 contains 15 residues. The CDR3 is CASSSGGDTYNEQFF. CDR3 in DNA: TGTGCCAGTAGTAGCGGGGGGGATACCTACAATGAGCAGTTCTTC.

This clonotype turned up a few times. The junction does not match germline at one end; this may be a read error. This chain uses TRBV11-3 with TRBJ2-3; no firm D call. The CDR3 is made up of 13 amino acids. Germline V gene lookup returns CDR1 SGHNT and CDR2 YENEEA. The CDR3 is CASSLERSDTQYF. CDR3 DNA sequence: TGTGCCAGCAGCCTAGAGAGATCAGATACGCAGTATTTT.

This clonotype was observed at least ten times. V usage is TRBV5-8 and J usage is TRBJ2-3; D ambiguous. V lost 0 bases to trimming and J lost 2 bases, with 10 bases between them. Germline CDR1 and CDR2: SGHTS and YDEGEE. This CDR3 has 15 amino acids. Here the CDR3 reads CASSLGLRNTDTQYF. The CDR3 DNA sequence: TGTGCCAGCAGCTTGGGCCTCCGGAACACAGATACGCAGTATTTT.

This clonotype was seen many times. The gene calls are TRBV3-1 and TRBJ1-2, with 10 bases that match TRBD1. Germline loops: CDR1 LGHDT, CDR2 YNNKEL (reference sequence). J lost 10 bases, V lost 4 bases, and 6 bases had no gene match. The CDR3 contains 13 residues. CDR3 protein: CASSPGTGDTYTF. The CDR3 DNA reads as TGTGCCAGCAGCCCCGGGACAGGGGACACCTACACCTTC.

This clonotype was picked up a small number of times. The rearrangement uses TRBV29-1 and TRBJ2-7; D ambiguous. This CDR3 region has 12 residues. CDR1 is SQVTM and CDR2 is ANQGSEA in the germline V gene. The ends were cut back, 4 bases at V and 1 base at J, with 8 bases in the middle. In nucleotides, the CDR3 is TGCAGCGTTGGTAAGGGATCCTACGAGCAGTACTTC. Translated, it gives CSVGKGSYEQYF.

This clonotype was seen at least ten times. The chain has TRBV3-1 and TRBJ2-5, with 9 bases lining up with TRBD2. This CDR3 spans 15 amino acids. Germline CDR1 LGHDT, CDR2 YNNKEL (reference sequence). The V gene end was trimmed by 1 base and the J gene end by 5 bases; junction bases not matched to a gene: 5. The CDR3 sequence is CASSQAGTSSETQYF. Written as DNA, the CDR3 is TGTGCCAGCAGCCAAGCCGGGACTAGCTCCGAGACCCAGTACTTC.

This clonotype showed up many times. V usage is TRBV11-3 and J usage is TRBJ2-7, with D perhaps matching TRBD1 or TRBD2 (5 bases each). The CDR3 extends over 13 amino acids. The germline CDR1 and CDR2 sequences are SGHNT and YENEEA. V was trimmed by 0 bases and J by 5 bases, leaving 8 bases between them. CDR3 in DNA: TGTGCCAGCAGCTTAGATCGAGGGGACGAGCAGTACTTC. Translated, it gives CASSLDRGDEQYF.

In this sample, this clonotype turned up a few times. The chain recombines TRBV29-1 with TRBJ2-3, with D tentatively TRBD1 (6 bases). From germline, CDR1 is SQVTM and CDR2 ANQGSEA. Trimming cost V 6 bases and J 0 bases, with 10 bases left between them. The length of the CDR3 is 13 residues. CDR3 amino acids: CSVRDISTDTQYF. CDR3 nucleotide sequence: TGCAGCGTCCGGGACATAAGCACAGATACGCAGTATTTT.

This clonotype was seen only a few times. The chain joins TRBV4-1 to TRBJ2-3; D gene ambiguous. The CDR3 length is 13 residues. Per germline, CDR1 MGHRA and CDR2 YSYEKL. Deletions cut 3 bases from V and 6 bases from J, with 10 bases between. The CDR3 reads CASSQLVRDTQYF. The CDR3 DNA reads TGCGCCAGCAGCCAGCTTGTGCGGGATACGCAGTATTTT.

There are a few counts of this clonotype. This sequence joins TRBV5-1 and TRBJ2-1, with 8 bases fitting TRBD1. There are 16 residues in the CDR3. Germline lookup yields CDR1 SGHRS and CDR2 YFSETQ. With 1 base clipped from V and 9 bases from J, the junction kept 12 bases outside the gene matches. CDR3 nucleotide sequence: TGCGCCAGCAGCTTGTGGGGGCAGGGGGCGCGGGGTGAGCAGTTCTTC. The encoded protein is CASSLWGQGARGEQFF.

The sample holds many counts of this clonotype. The chain uses TRBV20-1 and TRBJ1-1, with 7 bases lining up with TRBD1. CDR3 length: 14 residues. Germline CDR1 and CDR2: DFQATT and SNEGSKA (reference sequence). J gave up 4 bases and V 3 bases, and 8 bases lay outside the gene matches. The DNA of the CDR3 is TGCAGTGCTAGGCAATATACAGGGGTCACTGAAGCTTTCTTT. It yields the protein CSARQYTGVTEAFF.

The sample holds many counts of this clonotype. The chain joins TRBV12-3 or TRBV12-4 to TRBJ2-7, with TRBD1 identical over 8 bases. V trimming: 5 bases; J trimming: 0 bases; junction bases outside the gene matches: 3. This CDR3 is 14 amino acids long. CDR3 in amino acids: CASSRQGSSYEQYF. In nucleotides, the CDR3 is TGTGCCAGCAGTCGACAGGGGTCCTCCTACGAGCAGTACTTC.

This clonotype was seen repeatedly, ten times or more. The rearrangement links TRBV4-1 to TRBJ2-7, with D possibly TRBD2 on 7 matching bases. Germline loops: CDR1 MGHRA, CDR2 YSYEKL. The CDR3 consists of 15 residues. The V end was cut by 4 bases, the J end by 2 bases, with 15 bases between. CDR3 bases: TGCGCCAGCAGCCCCCAGGGGAGGGAGGCCTACGAGCAGTACTTC. Translating gives CASSPQGREAYEQYF.

The V call is TRBV5-4, the J call TRBJ1-2; D gene unclear. V lost 2 bases, J lost 5 bases, and 7 bases lay in between. The CDR3 contains 12 residues. Germline CDR1 is SGHNT and CDR2 is YYREEE (reference sequence). The CDR3 DNA is TGTGCCAGCAGCTTATGGGATTATGGCTACACCTTC. Encoded protein: CASSLWDYGYTF.

The sample holds a few counts of this clonotype. The V call is TRBV20-1, the J call TRBJ2-7; the D gene could be TRBD1 or TRBD2 (5 bases each). CDR3 size: 13 residues. In germline, CDR1 is DFQATT, CDR2 SNEGSKA (reference sequence). V lost 3 bases to trimming and J lost 3 bases, with 12 bases between them. The CDR3 loop reads CSASLGDLYEQYF. CDR3 nucleotides: TGCAGTGCTAGTTTGGGGGACCTCTACGAGCAGTACTTC.

This clonotype has a count of ten or more. The rearrangement links TRBV28 to TRBJ1-5; the D is unclear. Germline CDR1 is MDHEN and CDR2 is SYDVKM. V lost 2 bases and J lost 5, with 19 bases in between. The length of the CDR3 is 17 residues. For the CDR3, the DNA is TGTGCCAGCAGTTTAAGAAGGCTGGCAGGCCCTCATCAGCCCCAGCATTTT. Protein product: CASSLRRLAGPHQPQHF. The full variable domain, in which reference TRBV28 and TRBJ1-5 provide the parts outside the CDR3, is DVKVTQSSRYLVKRTGEKVFLECVQDMDHENMFWYRQDPGLGLRLIYFSYDVKMKEKGDIPEGYSVSREKKERFSLILESASTNQTSMYLCASSLRRLAGPHQPQHFGDGTRLSIL.

This clonotype occurred many times. The chain uses TRBV5-5 and TRBJ2-1; TRBD2 aligns across 7 bases. V lost 2 bases and J lost 3; bases outside the gene matches: 5. Germline CDR1 SGHKS, CDR2 YYEKEE (reference sequence). This CDR3 contains 15 residues. The CDR3 coding sequence is TGTGCCAGCAGCTTTTCGGCGGGAGACTACAATGAGCAGTTCTTC. This translates into CASSFSAGDYNEQFF. The whole variable domain, filled in from reference TRBV5-5 and TRBJ2-1, reads DAGVTQSPTHLIKTRGQQVTLRCSPISGHKSVSWYQQVLGQGPQFIFQYYEKEERGRGNFPDRFSARQFPNYSSELNVNALLLGDSALYLCASSFSAGDYNEQFFGPGTRLTVL.

This clonotype has at least ten counts. The V call is TRBV28, the J call TRBJ1-1; TRBD1 is a possible D gene (6 bases). This CDR3 has 14 amino acids. Germline V gene lookup returns CDR1 MDHEN and CDR2 SYDVKM. Deletions cut 7 bases from V and 0 bases from J, with 12 bases between. CDR3 sequence reads: CASKMGGLNTEAFF. The DNA of the CDR3 is TGTGCCAGCAAAATGGGGGGCCTGAACACTGAAGCTTTCTTT.

Many counts were recorded for this clonotype. The chain links TRBV18 to TRBJ2-5; tentative D call: TRBD2 (6 bases). CDR1 is KGHSH, CDR2 LQKENI, per germline. Trimming took off 8 bases at V and 6 bases at J, with 22 bases between the two ends. The CDR3 runs 15 residues. The CDR3 reads CASLPEERARKTQYF. CDR3 nucleotide sequence: TGTGCCAGCCTACCGGAGGAGCGGGCCAGAAAGACCCAGTACTTC.

This clonotype was found many times. This chain links TRBV5-1 with TRBJ2-5; no definite D call. The germline V gene has CDR1 SGHRS and CDR2 YFSETQ. The ends were cut back, 1 base at V and 1 base at J, with 8 bases in the middle. This CDR3 region has 14 residues. The CDR3 here is CASSLSDTQETQYF. The CDR3 DNA follows: TGCGCCAGCAGCTTGAGTGACACCCAAGAGACCCAGTACTTC.